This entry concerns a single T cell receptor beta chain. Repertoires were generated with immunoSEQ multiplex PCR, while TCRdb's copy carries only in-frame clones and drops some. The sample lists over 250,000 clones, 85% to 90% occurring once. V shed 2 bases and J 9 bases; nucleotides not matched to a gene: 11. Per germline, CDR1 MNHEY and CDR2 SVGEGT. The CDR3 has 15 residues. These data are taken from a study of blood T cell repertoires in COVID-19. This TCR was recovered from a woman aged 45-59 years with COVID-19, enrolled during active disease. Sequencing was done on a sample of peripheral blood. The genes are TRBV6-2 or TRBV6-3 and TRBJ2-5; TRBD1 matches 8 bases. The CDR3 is CASSYRGSQGAAQYF. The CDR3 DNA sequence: TGTGCCAGCAGTTACAGGGGGTCCCAGGGGGCGGCCCAGTACTTC.